Below are 28 T cell receptor beta chains sequenced from a single sample in a study of T cell changes during pregnancy in multiple sclerosis. Measured with immunoSEQ multiplex PCR; TCRdb has only the in-frame clones, and not every one. The sample records tens of thousands of clones, about 90% being singletons. The material sequenced was peripheral blood, taken after pregnancy. Receptors were obtained from a female donor in good health, enrolled as a control in a pregnancy study.

This clone was found a few times. The CDR3 spells CAIARSGSQPQHF. The CDR3 bases are TGTGCCATCGCCCGGAGCGGAAGTCAGCCCCAGCATTTT. V usage is TRBV10-3 and J usage is TRBJ1-5; D unresolved. Germline V gene lookup returns CDR1 ENHRY and CDR2 SYGVKD. CDR3 length equals 13 residues. Trimming shortened V by 8 bases and J by 6 bases, and 14 bases separated the two germline ends.

J is TRBJ1-1 and V is TRBV5-6; D is unclear. Germline V lookup: CDR1 SGHDT, CDR2 YYEEEE. V was shortened by 1 base and J by 1 base, with 11 bases between the two germline ends. There are 15 residues in the CDR3. CDR3: CASSLNTLANTEAFF. CDR3 nucleotide sequence: TGTGCCAGCAGCTTGAACACCCTCGCGAACACTGAAGCTTTCTTT.

The chain joins TRBV9 to TRBJ2-2; D is perhaps TRBD1 (6 bases). Germline CDR1 and CDR2: SGDLS and YYNGEE. This CDR3 contains 15 residues. V shed 5 bases and J shed 0 bases, with 11 bases lying between them. The CDR3 here is CASRTGPSNTGELFF. The DNA for the CDR3 is TGTGCCAGCAGAACAGGGCCATCGAACACCGGGGAGCTGTTTTTT.

The chain employs TRBV30 and TRBJ1-2; no reliable D call. Germline V CDR1 and CDR2: GTSNPN, SVGIG (reference sequence). Trimming removed 2 bases at V and 5 bases at J, with 12 bases between. This CDR3 is built from 13 residues. The CDR3 region is CAWSFPGRYGYTF. CDR3 DNA: TGTGCCTGGAGTTTTCCCGGGAGATATGGCTACACCTTC.

This clone was recorded once. The rearrangement joins TRBV10-3 to TRBJ1-1; no firm D call. Germline V gene sequence: CDR1 ENHRY, CDR2 SYGVKD. The CDR3 consists of 16 residues. Trimming left V 4 bases short and J 8 bases short, with 23 bases between. The CDR3 nucleotides read TGTGCCATCAGTGTGGCGCCCGGAGCGGCCGGACGGGAAGCTTTCTTT. Protein sequence: CAISVAPGAAGREAFF.

The chain joins TRBV10-1 to TRBJ2-7, with 8 bases lining up with TRBD1. CDR1 and CDR2 from the germline V gene are WNHNN and SYGVQD (reference sequence). The CDR3 covers 16 residues. Trimming cost V 3 bases and J 3 bases; bases outside gene matches: 10. CDR3 sequence reads: CASSDQPGTGVYEQYF. The CDR3 DNA reads TGCGCCAGCAGTGATCAACCCGGGACAGGAGTCTACGAGCAGTACTTC.

The rearrangement links TRBV7-9 to TRBJ1-1; D unresolved. The V and J ends lost 6 bases and 5 bases respectively, with 13 bases between them. Germline V gene lookup returns CDR1 SEHNR and CDR2 FQNEAQ (reference sequence). This CDR3 is 13 amino acids long. CDR3 in amino acids: CASRNQARTEAFF. CDR3 in DNA: TGTGCCAGCAGGAACCAGGCCAGGACTGAAGCTTTCTTT.

The V call is TRBV7-9, the J call TRBJ1-1, with D uncertain. Germline lookup yields CDR1 SEHNR and CDR2 FQNEAQ (reference sequence). Trimming cost V 5 bases and J 6 bases, with 13 bases left between them. The CDR3 contains 13 residues. This chain's CDR3 is CASSREAAAEAFF. The CDR3 region has the DNA TGTGCCAGCAGCAGAGAGGCGGCAGCTGAAGCTTTCTTT.

The chain employs TRBV4-2 and TRBJ2-3, with 9 nucleotides matching TRBD2. Germline CDR1 reads LGHNA; CDR2 reads YNFKEQ. J gave up 3 bases and V 4 bases, and 8 bases lay outside the gene matches. There are 16 residues in the CDR3. The CDR3 nucleotides read TGTGCCAGCAGCCCCGGAGTAGCGGGAGAGACAGATACGCAGTATTTT. This sequence encodes CASSPGVAGETDTQYF.

V gene TRBV11-2 combines with J gene TRBJ1-4; D possibly corresponds to TRBD1 (5 bases). Germline assignment: CDR1 SGHAT and CDR2 FQNNGV. This CDR3 region has 14 residues. Trimming removed 3 bases from V and 8 bases from J, with 13 bases in between. DNA of the CDR3: TGTGCCAGCAGCTTCGCGACAGTTAAAGAAAAACTGTTTTTT. As protein: CASSFATVKEKLFF.

V is TRBV27 and J is TRBJ2-1; 11 nucleotides match TRBD2. The CDR3 sequence is 15 residues long. Germline trimming cut 6 bases from V and 5 bases from J; bases unmatched to any gene: 6. Germline V CDR1 and CDR2: MNHEY, SMNVEV (reference sequence). CDR3 loop: CASSPGTSGNNEQFF. In DNA form, the CDR3 reads TGTGCCAGCAGCCCAGGGACTAGCGGCAACAATGAGCAGTTCTTC.

The chain links TRBV6-1 to TRBJ1-1; D might be TRBD1 (6 bases). Trimming removed 6 bases at V and 6 bases at J, with 17 bases between. CDR3 length: 14 amino acids. Germline values: CDR1 MNHNS, CDR2 SASEGT. CDR3 sequence (DNA): TGTGCCAGCAGATTCTTACAGGGTTTTGCTGAAGCTTTCTTT. Protein sequence: CASRFLQGFAEAFF.

The V and J genes are TRBV15 and TRBJ1-2; no reliable D call. Germline lookup yields CDR1 LNHNV and CDR2 YYDKDF (reference sequence). Between the trimmed V and J ends, which lost 1 base and 5 bases, there was a span of 11 bases. The CDR3 contains 14 residues. The CDR3 bases are TGTGCCACCAGCAGAGCGGGGTACCATTATGGCTACACCTTC. This codes for CATSRAGYHYGYTF.

J is TRBJ1-1 and V is TRBV7-9; D gene ambiguous. From germline, CDR1 is SEHNR and CDR2 FQNEAQ (reference sequence). CDR3 length: 14 residues. The V end lost 5 bases, the J end lost 1 base, and 11 bases lay between the germline ends. The CDR3 DNA reads TGTGCCAGCAGCCGGGTTGACCGGAACACTGAAGCTTTCTTT. As protein: CASSRVDRNTEAFF.

The chain joins TRBV30 to TRBJ1-2, with a possible D match to TRBD1 (5 bases). With 2 bases removed from V and 3 bases from J, the gap between germline ends came to 13 bases. CDR3 length: 14 amino acids. Germline values: CDR1 GTSNPN, CDR2 SVGIG (reference sequence). Written as DNA, the CDR3 is TGTGCCTGGAGTTGGGGCTCCGCGGACTATGGCTACACCTTC. Protein: CAWSWGSADYGYTF.

This chain joins TRBV12-5 and TRBJ2-3, with 11 bases lining up with TRBD2. Germline values: CDR1 LGHNT, CDR2 FRNRAP. With V trimmed by 4 bases and J by 2 bases, 8 bases remained unmatched. The CDR3 totals 17 residues. CDR3 sequence reads: CASGSPSGGNYTDTQYF. The CDR3 nucleotides read TGTGCTAGTGGTTCCCCTAGCGGGGGGAACTACACAGATACGCAGTATTTT.

The chain is built from TRBV28 and TRBJ2-7; 7 bases agree with TRBD2. Germline values: CDR1 MDHEN, CDR2 SYDVKM. The CDR3 is 13 amino acids. Trimming took 8 bases from V and 7 from J; bases not matched to a gene: 11. As DNA, the CDR3 is TGTGCCAGCCGGGCGGCGGGGGTGGGAGAGCAGTACTTC. Protein: CASRAAGVGEQYF.

This sequence joins TRBV5-5 and TRBJ2-7; 8 nucleotides align to TRBD2. Looked up from germline, CDR1 is SGHKS and CDR2 is YYEKEE (reference sequence). Trimming removed 0 bases from V and 7 bases from J; junction bases left unmatched: 3. The CDR3 is 13 amino acids. Written as DNA, the CDR3 is TGTGCCAGCAGCTTGGGGACTAGCAAAGAGCAGTACTTC. This codes for CASSLGTSKEQYF. Supplemented by reference TRBV5-5 and TRBJ2-7, the full variable domain reads DAGVTQSPTHLIKTRGQQVTLRCSPISGHKSVSWYQQVLGQGPQFIFQYYEKEERGRGNFPDRFSARQFPNYSSELNVNALLLGDSALYLCASSLGTSKEQYFGPGTRLTVT.

For the CDR3, the DNA is TGTGCCAGCAGTGAAGACGGGGGAGAGGCAGATACGCAGTATTTT. Translation: CASSEDGGEADTQYF. The chain joins TRBV2 to TRBJ2-3, with D possibly being TRBD2 (6 bases). The CDR3 sequence is 15 residues long. CDR1 is SNHLY and CDR2 is FYNNEI in the germline V gene. V was trimmed by 1 base and J by 4 bases, leaving 12 bases between them.

The chain uses TRBV5-5 and TRBJ2-7, with a possible D match to TRBD1 (7 bases). The CDR3 contains 15 residues. In germline, CDR1 is SGHKS, CDR2 YYEKEE (reference sequence). V lost 6 bases to trimming and J lost 0 bases, with 16 bases between them. DNA for the CDR3: TGTGCCAGCAAGCAAGGCGGGACAGTCTCCTACGAGCAGTACTTC. Its translation is CASKQGGTVSYEQYF.

Here the CDR3 DNA reads TGTGCCAGCAGTCAGGCCACAGATACGCAGTATTTT. Protein: CASSQATDTQYF. V is TRBV7-9 and J is TRBJ2-3, with D uncertain. The CDR3 totals 12 residues. Per the germline V gene, CDR1 is SEHNR and CDR2 is FQNEAQ (reference sequence). Trimming pared 6 bases from V and 2 bases from J, leaving 6 bases between.

This clone has a single count. The V call is TRBV29-1, the J call TRBJ2-1; unclear D gene. V gave up 2 bases and J gave up 0 bases, with 8 bases separating them. This CDR3 spans 14 amino acids. From germline, CDR1 is SQVTM and CDR2 ANQGSEA. This CDR3 reads CSVEILLSYNEQFF. CDR3 coding DNA: TGCAGCGTTGAAATACTCCTCTCCTACAATGAGCAGTTCTTC.

The rearrangement links TRBV18 to TRBJ2-3; TRBD2 is a possible D gene (6 bases). The CDR3 contains 14 residues. The germline CDR1 and CDR2 sequences are KGHSH and LQKENI. Trimming cost V 5 bases and J 5 bases, with 14 bases left between them. CDR3 in amino acids: CASSSSAGIDTQYF. The CDR3 DNA sequence: TGTGCCAGCTCAAGTAGTGCGGGAATAGATACGCAGTATTTT.

The chain joins TRBV6-5 to TRBJ1-1; 8 bases are a match to TRBD1. Trimming cost V 7 bases and J 5 bases; bases outside gene matches: 9. Germline lookup yields CDR1 MNHEY and CDR2 SVGAGI. This CDR3 is 14 amino acids long. The CDR3 nucleotides read TGTGCCAGCACAACCAGGGGGCGAGTTACTGAAGCTTTCTTT. Amino acids: CASTTRGRVTEAFF.

The V call is TRBV11-3, the J call TRBJ2-1, with a tentative D call TRBD2 (6 bases). Germline values: CDR1 SGHNT, CDR2 YENEEA. This CDR3 region has 12 residues. Deletions cut 4 bases from V and 13 bases from J, with 14 bases between. The CDR3 DNA sequence: TGTGCCAGCAGCTATTCGACTAGTCGTCAGTTCTTC. It is translated as CASSYSTSRQFF.

CDR3 bases: TGCAGCGCCCGAGCTCTAGCAACCGATACGCAGTATTTT. Its translation: CSARALATDTQYF. The chain employs TRBV29-1 and TRBJ2-3; D possibly corresponds to TRBD2 (5 bases). CDR1 and CDR2 (germline): SQVTM, ANQGSEA. Trimming took off 7 bases at V and 6 bases at J, with 17 bases between the two ends. This CDR3 comprises 13 residues.

This chain links TRBV6-1 with TRBJ2-3; D unresolved. Germline values: CDR1 MNHNS, CDR2 SASEGT. Trimming left V 8 bases short and J 0 bases short, with 12 bases between. The CDR3 consists of 14 residues. The CDR3 region is CASHPGPSTDTQYF. DNA for the CDR3: TGTGCCAGCCATCCGGGTCCGAGCACAGATACGCAGTATTTT.

The V call is TRBV5-4, the J call TRBJ2-2, with 7 positions matching TRBD2. V lost 2 bases and J lost 3; bases outside the gene matches: 7. This CDR3 has 16 amino acids. Germline values: CDR1 SGHNT, CDR2 YYREEE (reference sequence). The CDR3 protein is CASSFRREKDTGELFF. CDR3 nucleotides: TGTGCCAGCAGCTTCAGGCGGGAGAAGGACACCGGGGAGCTGTTTTTT.